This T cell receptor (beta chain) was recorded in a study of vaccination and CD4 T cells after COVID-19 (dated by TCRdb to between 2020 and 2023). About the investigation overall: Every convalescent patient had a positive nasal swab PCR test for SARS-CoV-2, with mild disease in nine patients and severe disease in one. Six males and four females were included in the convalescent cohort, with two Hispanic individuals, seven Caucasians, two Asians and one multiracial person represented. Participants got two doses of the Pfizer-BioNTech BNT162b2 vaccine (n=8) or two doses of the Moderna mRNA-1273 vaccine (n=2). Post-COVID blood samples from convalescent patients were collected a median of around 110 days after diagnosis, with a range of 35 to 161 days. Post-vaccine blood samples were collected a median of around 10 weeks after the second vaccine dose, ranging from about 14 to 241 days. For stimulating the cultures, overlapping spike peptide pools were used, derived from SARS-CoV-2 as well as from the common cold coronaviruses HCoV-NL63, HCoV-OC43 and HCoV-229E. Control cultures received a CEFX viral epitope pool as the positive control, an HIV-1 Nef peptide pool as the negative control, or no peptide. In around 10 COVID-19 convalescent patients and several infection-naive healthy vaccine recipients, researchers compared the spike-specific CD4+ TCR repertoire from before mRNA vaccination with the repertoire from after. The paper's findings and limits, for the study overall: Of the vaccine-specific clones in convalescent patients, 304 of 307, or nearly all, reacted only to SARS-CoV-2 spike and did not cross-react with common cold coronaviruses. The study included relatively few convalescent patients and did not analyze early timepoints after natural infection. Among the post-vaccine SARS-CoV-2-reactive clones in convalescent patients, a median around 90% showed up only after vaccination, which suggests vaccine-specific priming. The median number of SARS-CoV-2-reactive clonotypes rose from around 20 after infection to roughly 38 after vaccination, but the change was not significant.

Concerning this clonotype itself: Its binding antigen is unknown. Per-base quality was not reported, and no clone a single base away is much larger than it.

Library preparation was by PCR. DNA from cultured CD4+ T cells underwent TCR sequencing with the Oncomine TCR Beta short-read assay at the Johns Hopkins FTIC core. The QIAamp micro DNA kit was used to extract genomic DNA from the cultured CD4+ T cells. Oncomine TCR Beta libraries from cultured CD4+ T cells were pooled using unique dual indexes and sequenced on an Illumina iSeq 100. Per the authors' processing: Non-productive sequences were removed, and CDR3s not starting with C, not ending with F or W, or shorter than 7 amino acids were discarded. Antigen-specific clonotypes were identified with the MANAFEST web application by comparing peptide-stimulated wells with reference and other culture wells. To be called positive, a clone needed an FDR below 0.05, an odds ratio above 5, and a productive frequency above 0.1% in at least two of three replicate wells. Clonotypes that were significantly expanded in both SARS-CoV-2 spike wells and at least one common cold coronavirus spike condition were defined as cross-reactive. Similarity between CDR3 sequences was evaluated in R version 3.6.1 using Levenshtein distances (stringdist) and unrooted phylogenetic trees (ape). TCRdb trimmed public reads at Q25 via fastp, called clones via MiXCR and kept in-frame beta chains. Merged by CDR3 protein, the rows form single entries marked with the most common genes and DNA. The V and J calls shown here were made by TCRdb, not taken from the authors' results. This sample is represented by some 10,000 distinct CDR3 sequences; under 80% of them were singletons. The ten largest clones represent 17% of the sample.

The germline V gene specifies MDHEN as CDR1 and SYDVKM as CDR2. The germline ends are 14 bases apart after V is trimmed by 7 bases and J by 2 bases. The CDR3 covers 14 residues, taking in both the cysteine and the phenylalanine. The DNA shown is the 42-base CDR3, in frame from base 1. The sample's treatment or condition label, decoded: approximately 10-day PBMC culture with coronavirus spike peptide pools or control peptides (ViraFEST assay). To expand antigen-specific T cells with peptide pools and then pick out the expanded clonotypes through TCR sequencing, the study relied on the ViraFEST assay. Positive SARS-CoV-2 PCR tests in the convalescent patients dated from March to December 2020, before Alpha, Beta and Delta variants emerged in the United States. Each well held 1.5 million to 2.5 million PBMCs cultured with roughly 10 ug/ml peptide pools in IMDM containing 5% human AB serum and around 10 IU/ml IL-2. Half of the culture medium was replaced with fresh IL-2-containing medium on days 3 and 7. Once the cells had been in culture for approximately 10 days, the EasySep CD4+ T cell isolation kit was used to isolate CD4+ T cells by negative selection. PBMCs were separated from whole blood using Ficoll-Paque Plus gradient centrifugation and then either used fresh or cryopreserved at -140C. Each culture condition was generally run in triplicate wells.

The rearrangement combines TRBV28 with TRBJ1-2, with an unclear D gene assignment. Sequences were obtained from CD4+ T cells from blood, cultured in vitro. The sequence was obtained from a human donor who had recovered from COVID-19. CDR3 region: CASIPMGVNYGYTF. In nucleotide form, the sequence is TGTGCCAGCATCCCCATGGGAGTAAACTATGGCTACACCTTC.